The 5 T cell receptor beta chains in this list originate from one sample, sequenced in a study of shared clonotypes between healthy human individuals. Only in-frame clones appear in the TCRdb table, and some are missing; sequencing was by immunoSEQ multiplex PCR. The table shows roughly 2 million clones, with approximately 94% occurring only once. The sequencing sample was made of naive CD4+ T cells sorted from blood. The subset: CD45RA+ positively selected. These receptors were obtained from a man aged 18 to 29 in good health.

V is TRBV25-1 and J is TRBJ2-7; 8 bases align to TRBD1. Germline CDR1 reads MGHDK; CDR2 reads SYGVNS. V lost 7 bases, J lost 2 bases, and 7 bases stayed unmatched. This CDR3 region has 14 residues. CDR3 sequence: CASTETGETYEQYF. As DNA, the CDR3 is TGTGCCAGCACCGAGACAGGGGAAACCTACGAGCAGTACTTC.

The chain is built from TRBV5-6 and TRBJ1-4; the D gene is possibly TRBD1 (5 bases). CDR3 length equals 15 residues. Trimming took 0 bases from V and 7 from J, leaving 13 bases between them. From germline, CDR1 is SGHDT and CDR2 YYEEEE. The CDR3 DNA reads TGTGCCAGCAGCTTGGTTTCCGGGACGGCTGAAAAACTGTTTTTT. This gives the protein CASSLVSGTAEKLFF.

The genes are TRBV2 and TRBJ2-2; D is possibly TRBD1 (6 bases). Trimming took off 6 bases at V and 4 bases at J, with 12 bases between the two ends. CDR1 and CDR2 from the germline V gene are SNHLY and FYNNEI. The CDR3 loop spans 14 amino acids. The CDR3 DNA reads TGTGCCAGCAGGCCAGGGGAGAGCACCGGGGAGCTGTTTTTT. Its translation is CASRPGESTGELFF.

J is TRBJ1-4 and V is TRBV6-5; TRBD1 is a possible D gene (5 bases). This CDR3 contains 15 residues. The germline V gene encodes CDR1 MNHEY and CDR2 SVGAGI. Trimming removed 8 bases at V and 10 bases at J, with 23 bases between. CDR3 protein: CASRLGDRLRGKLFF. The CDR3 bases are TGTGCCAGCCGCTTAGGGGACCGACTACGGGGAAAACTGTTTTTT.

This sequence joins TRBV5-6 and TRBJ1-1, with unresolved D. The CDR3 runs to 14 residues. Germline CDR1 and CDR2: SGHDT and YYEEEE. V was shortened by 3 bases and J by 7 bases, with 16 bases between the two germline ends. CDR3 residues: CASSSNLRRGEAFF. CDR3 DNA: TGTGCCAGCAGCTCCAATCTCCGGCGGGGTGAAGCTTTCTTT.